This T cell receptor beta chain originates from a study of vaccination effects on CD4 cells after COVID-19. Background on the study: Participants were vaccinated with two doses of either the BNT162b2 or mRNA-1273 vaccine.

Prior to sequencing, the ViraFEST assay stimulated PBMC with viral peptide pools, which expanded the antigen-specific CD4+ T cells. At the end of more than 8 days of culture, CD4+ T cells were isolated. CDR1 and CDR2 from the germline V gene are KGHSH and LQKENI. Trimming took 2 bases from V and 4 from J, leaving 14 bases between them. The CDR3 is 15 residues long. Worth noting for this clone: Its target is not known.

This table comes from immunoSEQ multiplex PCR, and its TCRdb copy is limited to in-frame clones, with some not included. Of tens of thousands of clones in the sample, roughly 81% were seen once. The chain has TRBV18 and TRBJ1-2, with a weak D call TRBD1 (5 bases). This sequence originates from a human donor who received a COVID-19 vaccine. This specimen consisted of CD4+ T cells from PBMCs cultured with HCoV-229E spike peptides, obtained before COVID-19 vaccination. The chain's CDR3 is CASSPAYEGSYGYTF. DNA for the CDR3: TGTGCCAGCTCACCAGCTTATGAGGGGTCCTATGGCTACACCTTC.